This entry describes one TCR beta chain. The antigen is not known. The data originate from a study of PD-L1 blockade in urothelial cancer. The wider study: Patients' atezolizumab regimen, 1,200 mg intravenously every 3 weeks, began in the mid-2010s.

Findings of the study overall: Every patient provided just one FFPE tumor sample, which was not taken right before treatment.

Templates that were synthetic TCR analogs were spiked into each PCR. The repertoire was sequenced with immunoSEQ multiplex PCR; TCRdb's copy has only in-frame clones and lacks some. Here the sample spans about 700 clones, approximately 42% being singletons. This CDR3 contains 13 residues. V was shortened by 6 bases and J by 5 bases, with 13 bases between the two germline ends. Germline V gene lookup returns CDR1 KGHSH and CDR2 LQKENI. V is TRBV18 and J is TRBJ1-2; D is uncertain. The sequence was obtained from a man aged 65 to 85 with urothelial cancer. Sequences were derived from tumor tissue, sampled before atezolizumab (anti-PD-L1) treatment. CDR3 protein: CASSLDSRYGYTF. DNA for the CDR3: TGTGCCAGCTCCCTCGACTCGAGGTATGGCTACACCTTC.